These 3 T cell receptor beta chains originate from one sample sequenced in a study of beta chain features in type 1 diabetes. Expressed TCRB transcripts were sequenced, since all the RNA that had been isolated was reverse transcribed. Assay used: immunoSEQ multiplex PCR; TCRdb lists only in-frame clones, some missing. The sample has under 300,000 clones; approximately 11% are singletons. Study-level results: A moderate, significant TCRB CDR3 shortening appeared in type 1 diabetes across four CD4+ subsets.

These receptors' antigens are unknown. Sample: naive CD4+ T cells from blood. These receptors came from a man younger than 40 with type 1 diabetes.

Only a few counts were recorded for this clone. The V call is TRBV9, the J call TRBJ2-3; 8 bases fit TRBD1. After removal of 4 bases from V and 4 bases from J, the junction contained 11 bases not matched to a gene. Germline CDR1 and CDR2: SGDLS and YYNGEE. The CDR3 loop spans 16 amino acids. CDR3 in amino acids: CASSTGQGVLADTQYF. As DNA, the CDR3 is TGTGCCAGCAGCACAGGACAGGGAGTTCTCGCAGATACGCAGTATTTT.

The V and J genes are TRBV5-4 and TRBJ1-1; D is perhaps TRBD1 (5 bases). Trimming removed 4 bases from V and 11 bases from J, with 15 bases in between. The CDR3 extends over 12 amino acids. From germline, CDR1 is SGHNT and CDR2 YYREEE (reference sequence). Here the CDR3 reads CASSPVGGGAFF. For the CDR3, the DNA is TGTGCCAGCAGCCCCGTGGGGGGAGGCGCTTTCTTT.

J is TRBJ1-6 and V is TRBV25-1; 8 nucleotides align to TRBD1. The V and J ends lost 3 bases and 10 bases, in that order; junction bases with no gene match: 14. Germline CDR1 and CDR2: MGHDK and SYGVNS. The CDR3 is 17 residues long. The CDR3 is CASSERDRGSWVSPLHF. CDR3 DNA sequence: TGTGCCAGCAGTGAGCGCGACAGGGGCTCGTGGGTCTCACCCCTCCACTTT.